This entry is about one T cell receptor beta chain. Germline V gene data show CDR1 as SGHTA and CDR2 as FQGNSA. The CDR3 is made up of 19 amino acids. V shed 10 bases and J 0 bases; nucleotides not matched to a gene: 20. In the study's own analysis: Reference gene primers were amplified, and this amplification served to estimate nucleated cell counts. The data were produced by immunoSEQ multiplex PCR, yet TCRdb's version contains in-frame clones alone and is incomplete. V and J calls plus clone size are reproduced from that table; the DNA served to infer D and trimming. The data hold approximately 120,000 clones, with about 83% observed a single time. The data belong to a study of blood T cell repertoires in COVID-19. Study overall: Samples representing acute and convalescent COVID-19 were sourced from the United States, Italy and Spain. The analysed material was cDNA or gDNA that came from T cells, B-cell-depleted T cells, or PBMCs.

The rearrangement joins TRBV7-2 to TRBJ2-1, with 8 bases that match TRBD2. This clonotype originated in a human donor in a cohort sampled during active COVID-19. Sequencing was carried out using peripheral blood. CDR3 DNA: TGTGCCACTAGTCGAGAGAGGCTAGCGGGCCCGGGCTCCTACAATGAGCAGTTCTTC. Protein: CATSRERLAGPGSYNEQFF.